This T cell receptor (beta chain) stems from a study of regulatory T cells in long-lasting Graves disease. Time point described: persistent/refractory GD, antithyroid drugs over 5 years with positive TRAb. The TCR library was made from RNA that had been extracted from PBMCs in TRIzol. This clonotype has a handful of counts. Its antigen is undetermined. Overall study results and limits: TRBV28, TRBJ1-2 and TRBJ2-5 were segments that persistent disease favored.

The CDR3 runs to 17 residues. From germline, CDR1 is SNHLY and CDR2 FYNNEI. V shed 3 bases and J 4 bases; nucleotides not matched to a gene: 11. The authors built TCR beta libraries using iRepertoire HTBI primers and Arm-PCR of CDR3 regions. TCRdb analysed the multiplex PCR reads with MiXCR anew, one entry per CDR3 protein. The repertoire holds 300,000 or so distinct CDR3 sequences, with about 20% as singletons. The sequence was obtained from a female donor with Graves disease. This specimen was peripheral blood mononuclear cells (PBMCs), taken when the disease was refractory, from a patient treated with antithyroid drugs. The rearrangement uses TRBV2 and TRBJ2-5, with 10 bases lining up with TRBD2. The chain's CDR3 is CASSDRPYSGRGETQYF. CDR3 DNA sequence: TGTGCCAGCAGTGACCGGCCCTACAGCGGGAGGGGAGAGACCCAGTACTTC.